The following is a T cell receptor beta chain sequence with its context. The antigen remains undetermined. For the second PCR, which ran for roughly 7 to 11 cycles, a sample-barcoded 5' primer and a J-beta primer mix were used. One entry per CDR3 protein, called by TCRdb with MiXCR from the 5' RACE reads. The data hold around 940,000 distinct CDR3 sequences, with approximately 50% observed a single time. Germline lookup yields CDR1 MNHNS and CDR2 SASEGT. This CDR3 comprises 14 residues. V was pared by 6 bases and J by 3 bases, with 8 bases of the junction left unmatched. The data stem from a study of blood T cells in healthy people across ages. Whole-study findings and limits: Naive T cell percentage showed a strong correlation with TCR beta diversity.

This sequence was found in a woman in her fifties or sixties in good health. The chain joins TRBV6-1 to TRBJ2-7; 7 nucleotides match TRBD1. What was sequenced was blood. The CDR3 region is CASSQERGHYEQYF. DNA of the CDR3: TGTGCCAGCAGCCAAGAAAGGGGGCACTACGAGCAGTACTTC.